The source of this T cell receptor beta chain is a study of cytomegalovirus exposure and HLA in healthy donors. Study information: Previous work identified roughly 120 million unique TCR beta sequences from 150 million to 200 million T cells.

V was clipped by 4 bases and J by 4 bases, with 14 bases between them. In germline, CDR1 is LNHDA, CDR2 SQIVND (reference sequence). The CDR3 is 15 amino acids. PCR amplification relied on 60 Vbeta primers (plus 13 Jbeta primers). The protocol was immunoSEQ multiplex PCR, while the TCRdb copy is restricted to in-frame clones and leaves out a portion. The sample holds 120,000 to 150,000 clones; 76% are singletons and the top ten take 1.5% to 2%. The TCR comes from a woman aged 40 to 49 in good health and CMV-seronegative. Sequencing was performed on PBMCs. The chain recombines TRBV19 with TRBJ1-3, with D possibly matching TRBD1 (5 bases). CDR3 sequence: CASSRWGPVGNTIYF. The DNA of the CDR3 is TGTGCCAGTAGTAGGTGGGGCCCCGTCGGAAACACCATATATTTT.